A single sample gave rise to the 2 T cell receptor beta chains below, sequenced in a study of cytotoxic CD8 clonotypes in ibrutinib-treated CLL. Clones were sequenced by immunoSEQ multiplex PCR, and TCRdb holds only the in-frame ones, with some missing. The sample lists nearly 300,000 clones, around 76% occurring once. The source was PBMCs, collected at disease progression, from a patient treated with ibrutinib. The receptor source for this set is a human donor with chronic lymphocytic leukemia.

The chain links TRBV29-1 to TRBJ2-3; TRBD2 matches 7 bases. The CDR3 extends over 13 amino acids. The ends lost 7 bases at V and 1 base at J; junction bases unmatched: 5. CDR1 and CDR2 from the germline V gene are SQVTM and ANQGSEA. CDR3 in amino acids: CSGEGPGTDTQYF. In nucleotides, the CDR3 is TGCAGCGGGGAGGGGCCGGGCACAGATACGCAGTATTTT.

The genes are TRBV10-3 and TRBJ2-1; possibly TRBD2 for D (5 bases). With 7 bases removed from V and 5 bases from J, the gap between germline ends came to 18 bases. Germline assignment: CDR1 ENHRY and CDR2 SYGVKD. This CDR3 is built from 15 residues. The CDR3: CAIMGRNGGNNEQFF. The CDR3 nucleotides are TGTGCCATCATGGGCCGTAATGGAGGCAACAATGAGCAGTTCTTC.